A selection of T cell receptor beta chains follows, all from one sample in a study of T cells in Graves' hyperthyroidism and ophthalmopathy. TCRdb re-called the multiplex PCR reads with MiXCR, one entry per CDR3 protein. The table records about 400,000 distinct CDR3 sequences, more than 12% of them present only once. Material: blood. The receptors originated from a woman aged 25 to 39 with Graves' hyperthyroidism. CDR3s include the opening cysteine and the closing phenylalanine or tryptophan. D genes are given only for firm matches. Not every row has a clone size; where given, it reads once, few, many or a size class.

>TRBJ2-3|TRBV27|.|.
CASSLSVVTDTQYF
TGTGCCAGCAGTTTAAGCGTTGTGACAGATACGCAGTATTTT
>TRBJ1-6|TRBV6-1|.|TRBD1
CASARGAGNSPLHF
TGTGCCAGCGCCAGGGGGGCAGGTAATTCACCCCTCCACTTT
>TRBJ1-5|TRBV15|.|.
CATSRDLPGRSYRNQPQHF
TGTGCCACCAGCAGAGACCTCCCGGGCAGGTCTTATCGCAATCAGCCCCAGCATTTT
>TRBJ2-5|TRBV7-9|.|TRBD2
CASSLPGLAGGLTYQETQYF
TGTGCCAGCAGCTTACCCGGACTAGCGGGAGGCCTTACGTACCAAGAGACCCAGTACTTC
>TRBJ1-2|TRBV16|.|.
CASSQARAYGYTF
TGTGCCAGCAGCCAGGCCAGGGCCTATGGCTACACCTTC
>TRBJ2-5|TRBV3-1|few|TRBD1
CASSPRTGDAGWETQYF
TGTGCCAGCAGCCCCCGGACAGGGGACGCAGGGTGGGAGACCCAGTACTTC
>TRBJ2-1|TRBV27|.|TRBD2
CASSLRGTSPPSSYNEQFF
TGTGCCAGCAGTTTACGGGGGACTAGCCCCCCTAGCTCCTACAATGAGCAGTTCTTC
>TRBJ2-7|TRBV28|many|.
CASSIPGDLVLSSYEQYF
TGTGCCAGCAGTATCCCAGGGGATCTAGTGCTGAGCTCCTACGAGCAGTACTTC
>TRBJ1-2|TRBV18|many|.
CASWAPQDGPYGYTF
TGTGCCAGCTGGGCTCCCCAAGACGGCCCCTATGGCTACACCTTC
>TRBJ2-1|TRBV7-6|many|.
CASSLVEDEQFF
TGTGCCAGCAGCTTGGTAGAGGATGAGCAGTTCTTC
>TRBJ1-1|TRBV6-6|few|.
CASSYSEVGAPNTEAFF
TGTGCCAGCAGTTACTCCGAGGTGGGGGCGCCGAACACTGAAGCTTTCTTT
>TRBJ2-3|TRBV9|.|.
CASSVDPGAGTDTQYF
TGTGCCAGCAGCGTAGATCCGGGGGCGGGAACAGATACGCAGTATTTT
>TRBJ2-2|TRBV10-3|.|.
CAISGLAGELFF
TGTGCCATCAGTGGGTTGGCCGGGGAGCTGTTTTTT
>TRBJ2-4|TRBV4-1|.|.
CASSQAGREEDIQYF
TGCGCCAGCAGCCAGGCCGGCAGGGAGGAGGACATTCAGTACTTC
>TRBJ2-7|TRBV12-3/TRBV12-4|many|TRBD2
CASRPTSGPSYEQYF
TGTGCCAGCAGGCCGACTAGCGGGCCTTCCTACGAGCAGTACTTC
>TRBJ2-1|TRBV25-1|.|.
CASSGVLAINEQFF
TGTGCCAGCAGTGGGGTTCTAGCAATCAATGAGCAGTTCTTC
>TRBJ2-7|TRBV6-1|few|TRBD2
CASMGIHSGRAKRNEQYF
TGTGCCAGCATGGGGATCCATAGCGGGAGGGCTAAGCGGAACGAGCAGTACTTC
>TRBJ2-7|TRBV7-9|.|TRBD2
CASSPSTSGIQYEQYF
TGTGCCAGCAGCCCCTCCACTAGCGGGATTCAGTACGAGCAGTACTTC
>TRBJ1-2|TRBV12-3/TRBV12-4|few|.
CASSLVAGTYGYTF
TGTGCCAGCAGTTTAGTGGCAGGGACCTATGGCTACACCTTC
>TRBJ1-2|TRBV18|few|.
CASSASGPRNCGYTF
TGTGCCAGCTCAGCATCCGGTCCGAGAAACTGTGGCTACACCTTC
>TRBJ2-6|TRBV4-1|.|.
CASSQRGAGSGANVLTF
TGCGCCAGCAGCCAAAGGGGGGCGGGATCTGGGGCCAACGTCCTGACTTTC
>TRBJ2-7|TRBV15|.|.
CATSRGSQNSYEQYF
TGTGCCACCAGCAGGGGGAGTCAGAACTCCTACGAGCAGTACTTC
>TRBJ2-7|TRBV27|.|.
CASGGTSYEQYF
TGTGCCAGCGGGGGTACTTCCTACGAGCAGTACTTC
>TRBJ2-5|TRBV27|.|.
CASSLWGRETQYF
TGTGCCAGCAGTTTATGGGGTAGAGAGACCCAGTACTTC
>TRBJ1-2|TRBV30|few|.
CAWSEKDRPLRGYTF
TGTGCCTGGAGTGAAAAAGACAGACCTTTAAGAGGCTACACCTTC
>TRBJ1-4|TRBV27|few|TRBD1
CASSMRQGTNEKLFF
TGTGCCAGCAGTATGCGACAGGGGACTAATGAAAAACTGTTTTTT
>TRBJ2-7|TRBV20-1|many|TRBD1
CSARVPGQGAYEQYF
TGCAGTGCTAGAGTTCCGGGACAGGGGGCATACGAGCAGTACTTC
>TRBJ1-2|TRBV19|.|.
CATNTGQIHGYTF
TGTGCCACCAATACGGGTCAGATCCATGGCTACACCTTC
>TRBJ2-7|TRBV7-9|many|.
CASSGNPRTDEQYF
TGTGCCAGCAGCGGAAATCCTCGGACTGACGAGCAGTACTTC
>TRBJ2-4|TRBV20-1|.|.
CSAGLLGGNIQYF
TGCAGTGCTGGACTCCTGGGTGGGAACATTCAGTACTTC
>TRBJ2-4|TRBV6-1|.|TRBD2
CASSAVAGAKNIQYF
TGTGCCAGCAGTGCTGTAGCGGGAGCCAAAAACATTCAGTACTTC
>TRBJ2-5|TRBV10-3|.|.
CAIMMEGDWEETQYF
TGTGCCATCATGATGGAAGGAGACTGGGAAGAGACCCAGTACTTC
>TRBJ2-1|TRBV2|many|.
CASSDRLGWSEFF
TGTGCCAGCAGTGACCGTTTGGGCTGGAGCGAGTTCTTC
>TRBJ2-2|TRBV7-6|many|.
CASSLGAEGATGELFF
TGTGCCAGCAGCCTAGGAGCGGAGGGAGCCACCGGGGAGCTGTTTTTT